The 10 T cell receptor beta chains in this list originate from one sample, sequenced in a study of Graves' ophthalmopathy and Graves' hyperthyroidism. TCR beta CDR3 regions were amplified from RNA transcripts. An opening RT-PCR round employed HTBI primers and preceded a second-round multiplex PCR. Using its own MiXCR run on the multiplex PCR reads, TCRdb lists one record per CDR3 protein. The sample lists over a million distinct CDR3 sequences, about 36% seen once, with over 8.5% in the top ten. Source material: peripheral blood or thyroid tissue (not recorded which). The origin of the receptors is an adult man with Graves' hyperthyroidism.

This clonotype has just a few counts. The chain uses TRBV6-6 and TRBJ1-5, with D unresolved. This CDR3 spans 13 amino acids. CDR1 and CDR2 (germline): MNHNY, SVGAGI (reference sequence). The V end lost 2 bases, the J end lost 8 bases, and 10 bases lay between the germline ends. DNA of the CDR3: TGTGCCAGCAGTTACCAGGTCTTGGAGCCCCAGCATTTT. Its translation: CASSYQVLEPQHF.

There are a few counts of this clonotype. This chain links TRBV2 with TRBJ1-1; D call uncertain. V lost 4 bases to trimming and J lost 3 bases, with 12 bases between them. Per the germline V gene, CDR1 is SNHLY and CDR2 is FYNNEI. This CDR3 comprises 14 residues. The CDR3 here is CASSVGSADTEAFF. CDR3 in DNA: TGTGCCAGCAGTGTCGGGAGTGCGGACACTGAAGCTTTCTTT.

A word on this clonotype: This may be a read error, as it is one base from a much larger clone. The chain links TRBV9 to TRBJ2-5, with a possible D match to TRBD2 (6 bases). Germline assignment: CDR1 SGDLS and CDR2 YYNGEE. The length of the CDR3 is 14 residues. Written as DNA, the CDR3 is TGTACCAGCAGCGTAGGCACGGGAGAAGAGACCCAGTACTTC. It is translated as CTSSVGTGEETQYF.

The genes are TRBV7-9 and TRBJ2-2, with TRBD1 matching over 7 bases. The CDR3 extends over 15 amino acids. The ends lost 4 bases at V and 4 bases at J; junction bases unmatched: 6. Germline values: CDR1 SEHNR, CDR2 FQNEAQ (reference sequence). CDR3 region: CASSWDSQFTGELFF. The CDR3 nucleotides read TGTGCCAGCAGCTGGGACAGTCAGTTCACCGGGGAGCTGTTTTTT.

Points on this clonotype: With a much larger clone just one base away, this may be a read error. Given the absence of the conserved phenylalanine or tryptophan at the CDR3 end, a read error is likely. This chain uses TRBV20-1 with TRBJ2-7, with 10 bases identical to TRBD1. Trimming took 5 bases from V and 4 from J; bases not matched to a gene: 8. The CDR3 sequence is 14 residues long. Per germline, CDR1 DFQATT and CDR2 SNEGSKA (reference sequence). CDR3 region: CSAGPGQGSYEQYL. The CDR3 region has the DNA TGCAGTGCTGGGCCGGGACAGGGGTCTTACGAGCAGTACCTC.

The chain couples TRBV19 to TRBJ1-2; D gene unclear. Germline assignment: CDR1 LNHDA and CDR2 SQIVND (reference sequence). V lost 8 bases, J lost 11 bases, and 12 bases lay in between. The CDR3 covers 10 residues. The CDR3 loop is CASCRRSYTF. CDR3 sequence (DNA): TGTGCCAGTTGCAGGCGGAGTTACACCTTC.

CDR3: CAIRQDGNTEAFF. For the CDR3, the DNA is TGTGCCATCAGACAGGACGGGAACACTGAAGCTTTCTTT. The chain uses TRBV10-3 and TRBJ1-1, with D possibly being TRBD1 (5 bases). V lost 6 bases and J 1 base, leaving 9 bases between the germline ends. The germline V gene has CDR1 ENHRY and CDR2 SYGVKD. The CDR3 totals 13 residues.

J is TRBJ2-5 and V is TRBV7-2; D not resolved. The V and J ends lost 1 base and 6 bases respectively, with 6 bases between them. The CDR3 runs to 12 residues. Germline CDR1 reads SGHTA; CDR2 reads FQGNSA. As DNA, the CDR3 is TGTGCCAGCAGCTTAGTACTGAAGACCCAGTACTTC. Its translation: CASSLVLKTQYF.

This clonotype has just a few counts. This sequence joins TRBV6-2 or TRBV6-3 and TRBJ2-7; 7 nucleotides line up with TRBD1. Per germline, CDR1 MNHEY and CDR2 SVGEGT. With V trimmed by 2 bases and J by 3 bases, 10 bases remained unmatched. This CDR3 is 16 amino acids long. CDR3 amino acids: CASSYGLVAGGYEQYF. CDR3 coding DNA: TGTGCCAGCAGTTACGGGTTGGTTGCAGGGGGCTACGAGCAGTACTTC.

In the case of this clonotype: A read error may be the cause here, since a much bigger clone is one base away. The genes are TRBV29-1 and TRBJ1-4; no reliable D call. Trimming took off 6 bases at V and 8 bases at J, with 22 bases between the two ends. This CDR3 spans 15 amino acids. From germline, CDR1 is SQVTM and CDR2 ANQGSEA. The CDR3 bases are TGCAGCGTCGGGGTGACCGATGCTTCTTGGGAAAAACTGTTTTTT. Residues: CSVGVTDASWEKLFF.